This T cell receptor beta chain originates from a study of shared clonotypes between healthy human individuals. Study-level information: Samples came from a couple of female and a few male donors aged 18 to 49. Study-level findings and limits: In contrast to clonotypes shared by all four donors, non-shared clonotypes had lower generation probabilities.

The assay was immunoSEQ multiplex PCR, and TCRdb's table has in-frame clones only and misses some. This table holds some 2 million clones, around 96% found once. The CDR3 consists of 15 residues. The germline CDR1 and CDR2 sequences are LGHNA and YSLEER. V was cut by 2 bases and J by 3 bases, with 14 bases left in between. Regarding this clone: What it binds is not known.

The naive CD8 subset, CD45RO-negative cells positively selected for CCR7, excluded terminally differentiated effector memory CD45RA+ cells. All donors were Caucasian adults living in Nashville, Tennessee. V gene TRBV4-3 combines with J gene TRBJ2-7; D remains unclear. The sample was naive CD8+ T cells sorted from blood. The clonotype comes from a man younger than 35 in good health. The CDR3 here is CASSQMADTIYEQYF. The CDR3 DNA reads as TGCGCCAGCAGCCAAATGGCAGATACGATCTACGAGCAGTACTTC.